A single T cell receptor (beta chain) is shown here with its context. Its antigen is as yet unknown. This record belongs to a study of CD8 T cells in Susac syndrome. Trimming cost V 5 bases and J 10 bases, with 12 bases left between them. CDR3 length: 13 amino acids. An amount of RNA that ranged from roughly 0.5 to 1 ug was reverse transcribed with random hexamers. The authors amplified TCR beta CDR3 across 54 Vbeta and 13 Jbeta using immunoSEQ multiplex PCR. TCRdb ran MiXCR on the immunoSEQ multiplex PCR reads and lists one entry per CDR3 protein. The sample yields roughly 200,000 distinct CDR3 sequences, roughly 94% seen once. General study results and limits: The CD4+ T cell repertoire of patients with Susac syndrome showed no detectable clonal expansion. The authors acknowledged that the study's TCR sequencing and HLA analysis involved relatively few individuals.

The receptor comes from a human donor with Susac syndrome. The sequenced sample was CD4+ T cells from PBMCs. V usage is TRBV12-3 or TRBV12-4 and J usage is TRBJ1-6; D is unclear. This chain's CDR3 is CASSVHSPSPLHF. CDR3 coding DNA: TGTGCCAGCAGTGTACACTCACCATCACCCCTCCACTTT.